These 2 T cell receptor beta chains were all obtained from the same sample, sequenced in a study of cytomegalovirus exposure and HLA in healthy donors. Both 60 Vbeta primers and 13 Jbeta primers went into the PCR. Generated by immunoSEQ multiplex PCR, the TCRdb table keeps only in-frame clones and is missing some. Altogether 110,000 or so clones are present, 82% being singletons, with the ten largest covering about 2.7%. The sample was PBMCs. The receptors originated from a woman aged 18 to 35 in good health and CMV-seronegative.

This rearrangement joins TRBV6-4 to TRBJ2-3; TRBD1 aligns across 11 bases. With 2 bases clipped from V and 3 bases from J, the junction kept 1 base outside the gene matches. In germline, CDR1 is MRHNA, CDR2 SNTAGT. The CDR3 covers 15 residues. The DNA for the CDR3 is TGTGCCAGCAGTGACGGACAGGGGGCTACAGATACGCAGTATTTT. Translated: CASSDGQGATDTQYF.

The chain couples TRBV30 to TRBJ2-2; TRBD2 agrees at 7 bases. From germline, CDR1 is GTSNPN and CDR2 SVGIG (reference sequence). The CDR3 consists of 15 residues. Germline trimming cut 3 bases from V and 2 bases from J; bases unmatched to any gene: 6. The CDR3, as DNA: TGTGCCTGGAGGACTAGCAATTCTAACACCGGGGAGCTGTTTTTT. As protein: CAWRTSNSNTGELFF. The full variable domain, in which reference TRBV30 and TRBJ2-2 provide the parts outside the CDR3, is SQTIHQWPATLVQPVGSPLSLECTVEGTSNPNLYWYRQAAGRGLQLLFYSVGIGQISSEVPQNLSASRPQDRQFILSSKKLLLSDSGFYLCAWRTSNSNTGELFFGEGSRLTVL.